Sequencing of this T cell receptor beta chain was carried out in a study of T cells in Graves' hyperthyroidism and ophthalmopathy. V shed 0 bases and J shed 9 bases, with 12 bases lying between them. The CDR3 is 14 residues long. Germline V CDR1 and CDR2: SNHLY, FYNNEI. This clonotype was counted at least ten times. Regions amplified from RNA transcripts were the TCR beta CDR3 regions. The HTBI primer set served for first-round RT-PCR of the TCR CDR3. One entry per CDR3 protein results from TCRdb running MiXCR on the multiplex PCR reads. The table lists about 400,000 distinct CDR3 sequences, more than 12% of them singletons.

The rearrangement joins TRBV2 to TRBJ2-1, with a weak D call TRBD2 (5 bases). The clonotype comes from a woman younger than 45 with Graves' hyperthyroidism. The sequencing sample was made of blood. The CDR3 nucleotides read TGTGCCAGCAGTGAAGCACTAGTTAGTGGTGAGCAGTTCTTC. This encodes CASSEALVSGEQFF.